The sequence of this T cell receptor (beta chain) was determined in a study of control samples from healthy donors and cancer patients (dated by TCRdb to about 2020). Receptor libraries were prepared by the immunoSEQ multiplex PCR assay. In TCRdb, the immuneACCESS table is reduced to in-frame sequences with V and J assigned. These tables do not hold every clone; where another copy was compared, an unresolved V gene accounts for under half, and the others remain unexplained. This sample's clone table shows 150,000 to 200,000 clones. The ten largest clonotypes hold more than 2% of the sample. The CDR3 runs 13 amino acids, cysteine and phenylalanine included. Kept here is only the CDR3 DNA, which spans 39 bases and is read in frame from base 1. V drops 6 bases and J drops 0 bases, leaving 8 bases in between. The germline V gene specifies MDHEN as CDR1 and SYDVKM as CDR2. Turning to this clone: Its antigen is unknown.

The sequencing input was blood. Rearrangement joined TRBV28 to TRBJ1-2; no D gene call is confident. This TCR was sampled from a woman in her 30s in good health. The DNA sequence is TGTGCCAGCAGCGCAGGACCTAACTATGGCTACACCTTC. This gives the protein CASSAGPNYGYTF.